Shown below are 31 T cell receptor beta chains from a single sample sequenced in a study of blood T cell repertoires in COVID-19. The data were produced by immunoSEQ multiplex PCR, yet TCRdb's version contains in-frame clones alone and is incomplete. The sample yields about 250,000 clones, about nine tenths seen once. Sequencing was done on a sample of peripheral blood. The receptors shown here come from a woman in her twenties or thirties with active or convalescent COVID-19.

The chain combines TRBV6-5 with TRBJ2-7, with 9 bases lining up with TRBD1. J gave up 3 bases and V 7 bases, and 10 bases lay outside the gene matches. Germline CDR1 MNHEY, CDR2 SVGAGI. This CDR3 is 15 amino acids long. As DNA, the CDR3 is TGTGCCAGCACCCAGACAGGGGGTGCCTTCTACGAGCAGTACTTC. Protein sequence: CASTQTGGAFYEQYF.

The rearrangement links TRBV7-9 to TRBJ1-6; TRBD1 aligns across 7 bases. The CDR3 extends over 15 amino acids. Germline assignment: CDR1 SEHNR and CDR2 FQNEAQ (reference sequence). V dropped 7 bases and J dropped 6; count of bases not matched to a gene: 9. DNA for the CDR3: TGTGCCAGCACAATCCAAGGGACAGTTAATTCACCCCTCCACTTT. Translation: CASTIQGTVNSPLHF.

This chain connects TRBV2 to TRBJ2-3; possible D gene TRBD1, 6 bases. CDR1 is SNHLY, CDR2 FYNNEI, per germline. Trimming took 6 bases from V and 2 from J, leaving 12 bases between them. The CDR3 extends over 14 amino acids. The CDR3 DNA is TGTGCCAGCAGACCTAGGACAGCCACAGATACGCAGTATTTT. Encoded protein: CASRPRTATDTQYF.

The V and J genes are TRBV30 and TRBJ1-1; the match to TRBD1 covers 8 bases. V lost 7 bases, J lost 1 base, and 2 bases stayed unmatched. The CDR3 length is 12 residues. Germline V gene data show CDR1 as GTSNPN and CDR2 as SVGIG (reference sequence). This CDR3 reads CASTGANTEAFF. The CDR3 region has the DNA TGTGCCTCGACAGGGGCGAACACTGAAGCTTTCTTT.

This chain uses TRBV5-1 with TRBJ1-2, with a tentative D call TRBD1 (5 bases). The germline gives CDR1 SGHRS, CDR2 YFSETQ. The CDR3 is made up of 13 amino acids. V was pared by 5 bases and J by 4 bases, with 12 bases between. The CDR3 is CASRGGMVYGYTF. CDR3 coding DNA: TGCGCCAGCAGGGGGGGAATGGTCTATGGCTACACCTTC.

The chain recombines TRBV19 with TRBJ2-2, with 12 bases aligning to TRBD2. The V segment lost 6 bases and the J segment 6 bases; nucleotides outside the gene matches: 8. The CDR3 consists of 16 residues. The germline CDR1 and CDR2 sequences are LNHDA and SQIVND (reference sequence). In DNA, the CDR3 is TGTGCCAGTAGCCTAGGACTAGCGGGACCGCCCGGGGAGCTGTTTTTT. It yields the protein CASSLGLAGPPGELFF.

The chain recombines TRBV25-1 with TRBJ1-2; D might be TRBD1 (5 bases). The germline CDR1 and CDR2 sequences are MGHDK and SYGVNS. Trimming took off 3 bases at V and 3 bases at J, with 8 bases between the two ends. The CDR3 is made up of 13 amino acids. CDR3 DNA sequence: TGTGCCAGCAGTGATTGGGGGGACTATGGCTACACCTTC. Protein sequence: CASSDWGDYGYTF.

V and J are TRBV28 and TRBJ2-3, with D possibly TRBD1 on 5 matching bases. The V end lost 7 bases, the J end lost 0 bases, and 14 bases lay between the germline ends. CDR1 and CDR2 from the germline V gene are MDHEN and SYDVKM. This CDR3 has 15 amino acids. CDR3 sequence (DNA): TGTGCCAGCACCCCTGTCAGGGTTAGCACAGATACGCAGTATTTT. It yields the protein CASTPVRVSTDTQYF.

The gene calls are TRBV2 and TRBJ1-5, with 10 bases matching TRBD1. The V and J ends lost 6 bases and 5 bases, in that order; junction bases with no gene match: 7. CDR3 length equals 15 residues. Germline V gene sequence: CDR1 SNHLY, CDR2 FYNNEI. The CDR3 nucleotides read TGTGCCAGCAGGCCCGTCGACAGGGGGCATCAGCCCCAGCATTTT. As protein: CASRPVDRGHQPQHF.

The chain is built from TRBV4-2 and TRBJ2-5; maybe TRBD2 (7 bases). Germline CDR1 LGHNA, CDR2 YNFKEQ. This CDR3 has 16 residues. V was trimmed by 0 bases and J by 5 bases, leaving 16 bases between them. CDR3 in amino acids: CASSQERRGPRETQYF. The DNA for the CDR3 is TGTGCCAGCAGCCAAGAGAGGCGGGGGCCACGGGAGACCCAGTACTTC.

In its sample, this clone was seen once. The genes are TRBV9 and TRBJ2-1; D may be TRBD2 (6 bases). The CDR3 has 14 residues. Germline V gives CDR1 SGDLS, CDR2 YYNGEE. V was shortened by 4 bases and J by 4 bases, with 12 bases between the two germline ends. The CDR3 protein is CASSRGSEYNEQFF. The DNA of the CDR3 is TGTGCCAGCAGCCGGGGGAGCGAATACAATGAGCAGTTCTTC.

V and J are TRBV10-3 and TRBJ1-1; TRBD1 might be the D (5 bases). The germline V and J ends were trimmed by 6 bases and 0 bases, with 17 bases remaining between them. The CDR3 has 16 amino acids. Germline CDR1 reads ENHRY; CDR2 reads SYGVKD. The CDR3 nucleotides read TGTGCCATCAGCCCAGGGCCCGCTAAGCTGAACACTGAAGCTTTCTTT. It is translated as CAISPGPAKLNTEAFF.

This clone was counted only a few times. CDR3: CASSVTQGAYGYTF. The CDR3 region has the DNA TGTGCCAGCAGCGTAACACAGGGGGCCTATGGCTACACCTTC. V usage is TRBV9 and J usage is TRBJ1-2; 9 nucleotides match TRBD1. There are 14 residues in the CDR3. CDR1 is SGDLS, CDR2 YYNGEE, per germline. The J segment lost 4 bases and the V segment lost 1 base, leaving 2 bases of the junction unmatched.

This clone was counted a single time. The V call is TRBV5-5, the J call TRBJ2-7, with a weak D call TRBD1 (6 bases). The CDR3 is 15 residues long. Germline-derived CDR1 and CDR2 are SGHKS and YYEKEE (reference sequence). With 4 bases removed from V and 1 base from J, the gap between germline ends came to 15 bases. The CDR3 here is CASSPGVRSSYEQYF. The CDR3 DNA sequence: TGTGCCAGCAGCCCAGGGGTACGCAGTTCCTACGAGCAGTACTTC.

This clone showed up just once. J is TRBJ1-1 and V is TRBV6-5; 7 bases fit TRBD1. The CDR3 extends over 13 amino acids. CDR1 MNHEY and CDR2 SVGAGI come from the germline V gene. Trimming at V came to 5 bases and at J to 3 bases, leaving 3 bases not matched to a gene. In nucleotides, the CDR3 is TGTGCCAGCAGTACAGGGGAATACACTGAAGCTTTCTTT. Its protein product is CASSTGEYTEAFF.

This chain uses TRBV19 with TRBJ2-3, with 11 bases that match TRBD2. V lost 5 bases, J lost 1 base, and 11 bases stayed unmatched. CDR1 and CDR2 from the germline V gene are LNHDA and SQIVND (reference sequence). The CDR3 loop spans 18 amino acids. The CDR3 region has the DNA TGTGCCAGTAGTCCCCGGATAGCGGGGGGGCCGCGCACAGATACGCAGTATTTT. Amino acid sequence: CASSPRIAGGPRTDTQYF.

This clone came up once. The chain uses TRBV3-1 (or the pseudogene TRBV3-2) and TRBJ2-7; D possibly corresponds to TRBD1 (6 bases). The CDR3 loop spans 13 amino acids. Germline assignment: CDR1 LGHDT and CDR2 YNNKEL (reference sequence). V gave up 5 bases and J gave up 1 base, with 9 bases separating them. The CDR3 DNA is TGTGCCAGCAGCTGGGGGACATCCTACGAGCAGTACTTC. It specifies CASSWGTSYEQYF.

Remarks on this clone: The sample holds other DNA sequences that translate to the same CDR3. The chain has TRBV11-1 and TRBJ1-1; a weak D match, TRBD1 (6 bases). This CDR3 is 13 amino acids long. Germline lookup yields CDR1 SGHAT and CDR2 FQDESV (reference sequence). V was trimmed by 3 bases and J by 5 bases, leaving 10 bases between them. The DNA for the CDR3 is TGTGCCAGCAGCTTGGGCAGGGGAACTGAAGCTTTCTTT. This codes for CASSLGRGTEAFF.

This chain links TRBV5-1 with TRBJ2-1, with D possibly being TRBD2 (6 bases). This CDR3 spans 15 amino acids. Trimming shortened V by 5 bases and J by 5 bases, and 17 bases separated the two germline ends. CDR1 SGHRS and CDR2 YFSETQ come from the germline V gene. CDR3 amino acids: CASRTGTGYNNEQFF. CDR3 in DNA: TGCGCCAGCAGAACCGGGACTGGGTACAACAATGAGCAGTTCTTC.

J is TRBJ1-1 and V is TRBV4-1; possible D gene TRBD1, 6 bases. This CDR3 has 13 residues. Germline values: CDR1 MGHRA, CDR2 YSYEKL. The germline V and J ends were trimmed by 6 bases and 4 bases, with 12 bases remaining between them. The CDR3 DNA follows: TGCGCCAGCAGACGGACAGAAAGCACTGAAGCTTTCTTT. Protein: CASRRTESTEAFF.

V gene TRBV28 combines with J gene TRBJ1-4, with D hard to call. The CDR3 is 11 residues long. Trimming took 7 bases from V and 4 from J, leaving 4 bases between them. Per the germline V gene, CDR1 is MDHEN and CDR2 is SYDVKM. The CDR3 spells CASTVNEKLFF. As DNA, the CDR3 is TGTGCCAGCACCGTTAATGAAAAACTGTTTTTT.

The J gene is TRBJ2-3, the V gene TRBV7-2; D is perhaps TRBD2 (5 bases). The CDR3 sequence is 13 residues long. V was clipped by 5 bases and J by 5 bases, with 11 bases between them. The V gene's germline CDR1 is SGHTA and CDR2 FQGNSA. The CDR3, as DNA: TGTGCCAGCAGCCTCCGGACTTTAGATACGCAGTATTTT. This gives the protein CASSLRTLDTQYF.

This clone was found once. The rearrangement links TRBV5-1 to TRBJ2-7; TRBD2 matches 10 bases. CDR3 length: 16 amino acids. V dropped 2 bases and J dropped 1; count of bases not matched to a gene: 6. CDR1 SGHRS and CDR2 YFSETQ come from the germline V gene. CDR3 residues: CASSFGLAAGSYEQYF. The CDR3, as DNA: TGCGCCAGCAGCTTCGGACTAGCGGCAGGTTCCTACGAGCAGTACTTC.

The CDR3 here is CASSPPGTGLNTEAFF. The CDR3 DNA follows: TGTGCCAGCTCACCACCTGGGACAGGACTGAACACTGAAGCTTTCTTT. The chain has TRBV18 and TRBJ1-1, with 8 bases identical to TRBD1. From germline, CDR1 is KGHSH and CDR2 LQKENI. J lost 0 bases, V lost 0 bases, and 3 bases had no gene match. The CDR3 sequence is 16 residues long.

The chain has TRBV7-9 and TRBJ1-1, with D hard to call. CDR3 length: 13 amino acids. The germline V and J ends were trimmed by 2 bases and 5 bases, with 9 bases remaining between them. The germline CDR1 and CDR2 sequences are SEHNR and FQNEAQ (reference sequence). DNA of the CDR3: TGTGCCAGCAGCTTATTGTCCGGGACTGAAGCTTTCTTT. Protein sequence: CASSLLSGTEAFF.

The rearrangement links TRBV9 to TRBJ2-3; weak D call: TRBD1 (6 bases). The ends were cut back, 4 bases at V and 1 base at J, with 16 bases in the middle. The germline gives CDR1 SGDLS, CDR2 YYNGEE. The CDR3 length is 16 residues. DNA of the CDR3: TGTGCCAGCAGCTCTCAGGGGTTCGGGGGCACAGATACGCAGTATTTT. Protein sequence: CASSSQGFGGTDTQYF.

This clone was counted only a few times. The rearrangement uses TRBV4-3 and TRBJ2-3; 8 nucleotides align to TRBD2. The CDR3 runs 12 residues. Germline V gives CDR1 LGHNA, CDR2 YSLEER. The trim removed 3 bases at V and 9 bases at J, leaving 2 bases unmatched. The CDR3 nucleotides read TGCGCCAGCAGCCAGAGCGGGGGAACGCAGTATTTT. Encoded protein: CASSQSGGTQYF.

The V call is TRBV5-6, the J call TRBJ2-1; TRBD2 aligns across 12 bases. Germline CDR1 is SGHDT and CDR2 is YYEEEE. The junction had 11 bases not matched to a gene; V was cut back by 4 bases and J by 9 bases. This CDR3 is built from 16 residues. CDR3 amino acids: CASSARLAGAGGEQFF. CDR3 nucleotide sequence: TGTGCCAGCAGCGCCCGACTAGCGGGGGCCGGGGGTGAGCAGTTCTTC.

This clone appeared once. The chain couples TRBV9 to TRBJ2-3; the match to TRBD2 covers 9 bases. Per germline, CDR1 SGDLS and CDR2 YYNGEE. The trim removed 0 bases at V and 6 bases at J, leaving 5 bases unmatched. The CDR3 sequence is 15 residues long. For the CDR3, the DNA is TGTGCCAGCAGCGTAGGGTTCGGACTAGCGGATACGCAGTATTTT. This sequence encodes CASSVGFGLADTQYF.

This clone turned up a few times. The chain couples TRBV4-3 to TRBJ2-4; tentatively, D is TRBD1 (5 bases). The CDR3 is made up of 16 amino acids. Germline V CDR1 and CDR2: LGHNA, YSLEER. Trimming shortened V by 3 bases and J by 1 base, and 13 bases separated the two germline ends. The CDR3 region has the DNA TGCGCCAGCAGCCATGATAAAGGGGCGGCCAAAAACATTCAGTACTTC. Its protein product is CASSHDKGAAKNIQYF.

The genes are TRBV19 and TRBJ1-2; perhaps TRBD1 as D (6 bases). The CDR3 is made up of 14 amino acids. Germline assignment: CDR1 LNHDA and CDR2 SQIVND (reference sequence). Trimming shortened V by 4 bases and J by 0 bases, and 9 bases separated the two germline ends. The CDR3 DNA follows: TGTGCCAGTAGTACCCGGACAGCTAACTATGGCTACACCTTC. Amino acids: CASSTRTANYGYTF.